Included here is one T cell receptor (beta chain) sequence, with context. The target antigen is unknown. This entry is derived from a study of T cell responses to AZD1222 COVID-19 vaccine. General study points: Donors were mostly white British, more females; clonal diversity possibly underestimated. Spike-specific TCR breadth and depth were elevated following two AZD1222 doses.

Trimming removed 5 bases from V and 4 bases from J, with 14 bases in between. This CDR3 region has 14 residues. Per the germline V gene, CDR1 is MDHEN and CDR2 is SYDVKM. Only in-frame clones appear in the TCRdb table, and some are missing; sequencing was by immunoSEQ multiplex PCR. The table has over 100,000 clones, about 85% seen once. The TCR was taken from an adult in good health. The sample in question was peripheral blood, obtained on day 0 of AZD1222 vaccination. The chain uses TRBV28 and TRBJ1-1; D perhaps matches TRBD1 (5 bases). In DNA form, the CDR3 reads TGTGCCAGCAGTCCGACAGTAACATCCACTGAAGCTTTCTTT. It yields the protein CASSPTVTSTEAFF.